Listed here is a single T cell receptor (beta chain). The antigen is undetermined. This entry is derived from a study of shared clonotypes between healthy human individuals. As for the study in general: Two women and a few men aged 18 to 49 made up the donors.

Healthy HIV-negative adults with no recent acute infections or vaccinations were recruited as donors. TCRdb's table, derived via immunoSEQ multiplex PCR, lists solely in-frame clones and lacks some. The sample lists around 1.1 million clones, 78% seen once, with roughly 0.65% in the top ten. Whole-study results and caveats: Around 5% of naive CD4 clonotypes were shared across a few donors.

This CDR3 is built from 15 residues. The ends were cut back, 3 bases at V and 1 base at J, with 12 bases in the middle. The germline CDR1 and CDR2 sequences are WNHNN and SYGVQD (reference sequence). The V and J genes are TRBV10-1 and TRBJ1-2, with D hard to call. The sequencing sample was made of memory CD4+ T cells from PBMCs. Subset meaning: CD45RA-negative fraction. The origin of this receptor is a man younger than 30 in good health. Some clones in this sample may be carry-over from other donors' samples. This chain's CDR3 is CASSDTAYYNYGYTF. In DNA, the CDR3 is TGCGCCAGCAGTGACACCGCCTACTATAACTATGGCTACACCTTC.